A selection of T cell receptor beta chains follows, all from one sample in a study of tumor-infiltrating lymphocytes in primary liver carcinoma. Each CDR3 protein is one row after TCRdb ran MiXCR on the multiplex PCR reads. The top ten hold approximately 9% of the sample, which has 250,000 to 400,000 distinct CDR3 sequences, 65% seen once. Sequences were obtained from peripheral blood. These receptors were obtained from a man aged 40-50 years with primary liver carcinoma and hepatitis B virus infection. Each CDR3 is given without its conserved first and last residue. The order of the fields is D gene, V gene, J gene, CDR3 protein. A D gene is named only where the DNA matches it firmly.

d_gene: TRBD1
v_gene: TRBV4-1
j_gene: TRBJ2-5
CDR3aa: ASISAWTGQTTY

d_gene: TRBD2
v_gene: TRBV5-4
j_gene: TRBJ2-1
CDR3aa: AYELAEGPYIYNEQF

d_gene: .
v_gene: TRBV29-1
j_gene: TRBJ1-1
CDR3aa: SVEEKSNTESF

d_gene: .
v_gene: TRBV11-2
j_gene: TRBJ2-2
CDR3aa: ASSLVGGPGELF

d_gene: TRBD2
v_gene: TRBV6-2/TRBV6-3
j_gene: TRBJ2-5
CDR3aa: ASSYATGGSRETQY

d_gene: .
v_gene: TRBV11-2
j_gene: TRBJ1-6
CDR3aa: ASAGTRNSPLH

d_gene: TRBD2
v_gene: TRBV2
j_gene: TRBJ2-1
CDR3aa: ASGSGSYNEQF

d_gene: .
v_gene: TRBV11-3
j_gene: TRBJ2-2
CDR3aa: AGSLGDGQNTRELF

d_gene: .
v_gene: TRBV5-1
j_gene: TRBJ2-1
CDR3aa: ASSVAQGMRYNKQF

d_gene: TRBD1
v_gene: TRBV11-2
j_gene: TRBJ1-2
CDR3aa: ASSPSTGVGYT

d_gene: TRBD2
v_gene: TRBV24-1
j_gene: TRBJ2-3
CDR3aa: ATSAASGSIDTQY

d_gene: TRBD1
v_gene: TRBV28
j_gene: TRBJ2-2
CDR3aa: ASSTYRGLGGELF

d_gene: .
v_gene: TRBV28
j_gene: TRBJ1-1
CDR3aa: ASSLPGGLNAEAF

d_gene: .
v_gene: TRBV2
j_gene: TRBJ2-7
CDR3aa: ASSERAEQY

d_gene: TRBD1
v_gene: TRBV20-1
j_gene: TRBJ2-7
CDR3aa: NARRQGSYEQY

d_gene: TRBD1
v_gene: TRBV6-2/TRBV6-3
j_gene: TRBJ2-7
CDR3aa: ASAYLGQGYEQY

d_gene: .
v_gene: TRBV7-9
j_gene: TRBJ2-3
CDR3aa: ASSFSLGSDTDTQY

d_gene: .
v_gene: TRBV14
j_gene: TRBJ1-6
CDR3aa: ASSGPNSPLH

d_gene: .
v_gene: TRBV11-1
j_gene: TRBJ2-2
CDR3aa: ASSCQGKGTGELF

d_gene: .
v_gene: TRBV12-3/TRBV12-4
j_gene: TRBJ2-1
CDR3aa: ASSLPSGDTYNEQF